This TCR beta chain was retrieved from a study of control samples from healthy donors and cancer patients. The CDR3 consists of 13 residues. V was trimmed by 3 bases and J by 6 bases, leaving 12 bases between them. Method: immunoSEQ multiplex PCR; TCRdb's copy keeps in-frame clones and lacks some. The sample lists 130,000 or so clones, 92% occurring once. The source of this sequence is a woman aged 45-65 years in good health. The chain has TRBV12-3 or TRBV12-4 and TRBJ2-7; D might be TRBD2 (5 bases). Sequences were obtained from blood. The chain's CDR3 is CASSFGLAFEQYF. CDR3 DNA: TGTGCCAGCAGTTTTGGGCTAGCTTTCGAGCAGTACTTC.